Reported below is one T cell receptor beta chain. Its antigen target is currently unknown. Per-base qualities were not stored, and no clone one base away is much larger. This specimen comes from a study of cytotoxic CD8 clonotypes in ibrutinib-treated CLL listed by TCRdb under 2021. For the wider study: The cohort had about a dozen relapsed/refractory and around 14 treatment-naive patients; some 17 were IGHV unmutated. Responses were partial in some 24 patients and complete in 2; after median about 68 months follow-up, about 14 stayed in remission and about twelve progressed. Response samples were obtained after a median of approximately twelve months of treatment, with a range of about 6 to 40 months. Samples averaged roughly 280,000 productive templates and 94,082 productive rearrangements. Of the roughly 86 participants in the trial, 26 had longitudinal samples available. Cryopreserved peripheral blood mononuclear cells were obtained before treatment, at response, and at either sustained remission or disease progression. Every remission and progressive disease sample was obtained while ibrutinib was still being received by the patients.

On a MiSeq, deep resolution sequencing aimed for a depth between 1 in 1 million and 1 in 200,000 T cells, with each clonotype covered around 9.2x on average. TCR beta libraries were generated with the immunoSEQ hsTCRB Kit. Processing in the source paper ran as follows. The data were analyzed with ImmunoSEQ Analyzer and ImmunoSEQ Data Assistant, and V, D and J gene assignments followed IMGT definitions. Clonality was computed as one minus normalized Shannon entropy of productive rearrangement frequencies, ranging from 0 to 1. Only overrepresented clonotypes making up at least 0.05% of each patient's repertoire were included in the public clonotype analysis. Approximately 13 age-matched healthy donor repertoires from immuneACCESS served as clonality controls. TCRdb limited this immuneACCESS table to in-frame rearrangements with V and J called. A share of clones is missing; checked studies link under half to unresolved V genes, and the rest is unexplained. V and J calls and clone size are those listed in that table; D and trimming were worked out from the DNA. For this sample the table gives 150,000 to 200,000 clones, of which roughly 90% were detected only once. Of the sample, about 2.9% is held by the ten largest clones.

The time point tag for this specimen amounts to: progressive disease on ibrutinib. For TCR beta library preparation, 2 to 2.5 micrograms of genomic DNA were isolated from cryopreserved PBMCs. Longitudinal blood samples from CLL patients receiving ibrutinib monotherapy were subjected to high-throughput TCR beta sequencing. The patients were enrolled in a single-center, open-label phase 2 trial of ibrutinib monotherapy. Study-level results and caveats: Sustained-remission and progressing patients did not have matched sampling times, and lymph node repertoires were not examined. Public clonotypes were found to be uncommon and were observed to contract or remain stable during treatment; the increase in clonality was shown to reflect expansion of private clonotypes at ibrutinib response. Baseline clonality was found to be higher than that of age-matched healthy donors and was strongly correlated with circulating CD8+ T-cell counts. An increase in clonality was observed at ibrutinib response, with clonality remaining stable during sustained remission and falling back toward baseline at progression.

Cut back by 6 bases and 5 bases, the V and J ends lie 10 bases apart. The germline V gene (reference sequence) yields LNHDA for CDR1 and SQIVND for CDR2. From the cysteine through the phenylalanine, the CDR3 covers 12 amino acids. The only DNA kept is the CDR3, 36 bases in frame from the first base. The chain couples TRBV19 to TRBJ2-5; TRBD1 might be the D gene, on 6 matching bases. Sample: PBMCs, taken at disease progression, from a patient treated with ibrutinib. This receptor was taken from a human donor with chronic lymphocytic leukemia. The base sequence is TGTGCCAGTAGACAGGGATGGGAGACCCAGTACTTC. Protein translation: CASRQGWETQYF.